One TCR beta chain is described in this entry. Produced via immunoSEQ multiplex PCR; TCRdb's table is partial and in-frame only. The data hold tens of thousands of clones, with roughly 86% observed a single time. This CDR3 has 18 residues. Germline V gene data show CDR1 as LGHNT and CDR2 as FRNRAP. V shed 0 bases, J shed 7 bases, and the junction held 9 bases outside the gene matches. This record belongs to a study of blood T cell repertoires in COVID-19. For the study at large: Researchers got acute and convalescent COVID-19 samples from the United States, Italy and Spain.

The chain recombines TRBV12-5 with TRBJ2-2, with 12 positions matching TRBD1. Input material: peripheral blood. This TCR derives from a man aged 35 to 55 with COVID-19, enrolled during active disease. CDR3 in amino acids: CASGLVGRGTGGGGELFF. The CDR3, as DNA: TGTGCTAGTGGTTTGGTCGGCCGAGGGACAGGGGGCGGCGGGGAGCTGTTTTTT.